One sample yielded the 10 T cell receptor beta chains listed below, sequenced in a study of shared clonotypes between healthy human individuals. The data were produced by immunoSEQ multiplex PCR, yet TCRdb's version contains in-frame clones alone and is incomplete. The sample contains around 2,000,000 clones, about 95% of which appear only once. Terminally differentiated effector memory CD45RA+ cells were left out of the naive CD8 fraction, which was CD45RO-negative and positively selected for CCR7. The source material was naive CD8+ T cells sorted from blood. Receptors were obtained from a man younger than 35 in good health.

The chain uses TRBV30 and TRBJ1-2; 7 bases are a match to TRBD1. The CDR3 has 14 residues. J gave up 5 bases and V 1 base, and 7 bases lay outside the gene matches. Germline loops: CDR1 GTSNPN, CDR2 SVGIG (reference sequence). CDR3 in amino acids: CAWSEGRGYYGYTF. For the CDR3, the DNA is TGTGCCTGGAGTGAGGGCAGGGGGTATTATGGCTACACCTTC.

This chain links TRBV19 with TRBJ2-2, with TRBD1 identical over 10 bases. The germline V gene has CDR1 LNHDA and CDR2 SQIVND (reference sequence). The CDR3 loop spans 14 amino acids. Trimming at V came to 3 bases and at J to 7 bases, leaving 2 bases not matched to a gene. CDR3 DNA: TGTGCCAGTAGTATGGACAGGGGGGTCGGGGAGCTGTTTTTT. This codes for CASSMDRGVGELFF.

Concerning this clone itself: A much larger clone lies one base from this, so it may be a read error. The V call is TRBV7-2, the J call TRBJ1-1, with D unresolved. V lost 1 base and J 1 base, leaving 4 bases between the germline ends. Germline CDR1 and CDR2: SGHTA and FQGNSA. The CDR3 totals 13 residues. CDR3 protein: CASSLEGNTEAFF. The CDR3 region has the DNA TGTGCCAGCAGCTTAGAGGGGAACACTGAAGCTTTCTTT.

The V gene is TRBV11-2, the J gene TRBJ1-3; D is undetermined. Trimming took 1 base from V and 0 from J, leaving 4 bases between them. Germline loops: CDR1 SGHAT, CDR2 FQNNGV. The CDR3 runs to 14 residues. Written as DNA, the CDR3 is TGTGCCAGCAGCTTAGTAGACTCTGGAAACACCATATATTTT. This sequence encodes CASSLVDSGNTIYF.

V usage is TRBV7-9 and J usage is TRBJ1-2; no reliable D call. The CDR3 has 12 residues. CDR1 and CDR2 (germline): SEHNR, FQNEAQ (reference sequence). V was trimmed by 7 bases and J by 7 bases, leaving 13 bases between them. For the CDR3, the DNA is TGTGCCAGCACCGGCAGTGGATCTGGCTACACCTTC. Its protein is CASTGSGSGYTF. The full variable domain, with the rest looked up from reference TRBV7-9 and TRBJ1-2, is DTGVSQNPRHKITKRGQNVTFRCDPISEHNRLYWYRQTLGQGPEFLTYFQNEAQLEKSRLLSDRFSAERPKGSFSTLEIQRTEQGDSAMYLCASTGSGSGYTFGSGTRLTVV.

This rearrangement joins TRBV4-3 to TRBJ2-3; 8 bases agree with TRBD2. This CDR3 spans 16 amino acids. Per the germline V gene, CDR1 is LGHNA and CDR2 is YSLEER. V shed 0 bases and J 5 bases; nucleotides not matched to a gene: 7. Here the CDR3 DNA reads TGCGCCAGCAGCCAAGATACGGGAGGGCCGGAAGATACGCAGTATTTT. Translating gives CASSQDTGGPEDTQYF.

The chain couples TRBV2 to TRBJ2-7; D remains ambiguous. V lost 4 bases, J lost 2 bases, and 9 bases lay in between. The CDR3 is 13 amino acids. CDR1 SNHLY and CDR2 FYNNEI come from the germline V gene. Here the CDR3 reads CASSVVDPYEQYF. The CDR3 DNA follows: TGTGCCAGCAGTGTTGTGGATCCCTACGAGCAGTACTTC.

The chain joins TRBV6-6 to TRBJ2-7, with a possible D match to TRBD1 (6 bases). The CDR3 runs 13 residues. Between the trimmed V and J ends, which lost 5 bases and 0 bases, there was a span of 8 bases. Per the germline V gene, CDR1 is MNHNY and CDR2 is SVGAGI (reference sequence). The CDR3 sequence is CASSGDISYEQYF. Written as DNA, the CDR3 is TGTGCCAGCAGTGGGGACATCTCCTACGAGCAGTACTTC.

The chain links TRBV25-1 to TRBJ1-2, with D unresolved. CDR1 is MGHDK, CDR2 SYGVNS, per germline. The CDR3 extends over 15 amino acids. V shed 0 bases and J shed 2 bases, with 10 bases lying between them. CDR3 DNA: TGTGCCAGCAGTGAATATGAGGGAGAGAACTATGGCTACACCTTC. It yields the protein CASSEYEGENYGYTF.

The rearrangement links TRBV6-4 to TRBJ2-2; 11 bases match TRBD2. The V segment lost 8 bases and the J segment 5 bases; nucleotides outside the gene matches: 4. CDR1 and CDR2 (germline): MRHNA, SNTAGT. CDR3 length: 14 amino acids. CDR3 amino acids: CASSRLAGTGELFF. CDR3 DNA: TGTGCCAGCTCTCGACTAGCGGGGACCGGGGAGCTGTTTTTT.